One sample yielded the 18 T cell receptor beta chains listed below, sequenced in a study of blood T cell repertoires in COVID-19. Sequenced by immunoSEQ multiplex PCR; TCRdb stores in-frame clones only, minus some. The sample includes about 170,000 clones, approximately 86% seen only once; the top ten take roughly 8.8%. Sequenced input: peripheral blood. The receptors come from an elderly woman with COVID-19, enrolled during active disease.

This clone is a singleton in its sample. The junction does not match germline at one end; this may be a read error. For the CDR3, the DNA is TGCAGCGTTGACCGACGTGGTGGAGCCTTC. It specifies CSVDRRGGAF. The rearrangement joins TRBV29-1 to TRBJ1-2; no definite D call. The germline gives CDR1 SQVTM, CDR2 ANQGSEA. This CDR3 comprises 10 residues. Together with reference TRBV29-1 and TRBJ1-2, the CDR3 gives the full variable domain: SAVISQKPSRDICQRGTSLTIQCQVDSQVTMMFWYRQQPGQSLTLIATANQGSEATYESGFVIDKFPISRPNLTFSTLTVSNMSPEDSSIYLCSVDRRGGAFGSGTRLTVV.

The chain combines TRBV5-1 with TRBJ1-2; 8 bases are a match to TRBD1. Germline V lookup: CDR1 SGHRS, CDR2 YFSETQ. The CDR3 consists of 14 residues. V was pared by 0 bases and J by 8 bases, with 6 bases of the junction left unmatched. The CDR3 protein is CASSLAGQGRGYTF. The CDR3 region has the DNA TGCGCCAGCAGCTTGGCCGGACAGGGTAGGGGCTACACCTTC. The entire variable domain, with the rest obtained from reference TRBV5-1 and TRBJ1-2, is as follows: KAGVTQTPRYLIKTRGQQVTLSCSPISGHRSVSWYQQTPGQGLQFLFEYFSETQRNKGNFPGRFSGRQFSNSRSEMNVSTLELGDSALYLCASSLAGQGRGYTFGSGTRLTVV.

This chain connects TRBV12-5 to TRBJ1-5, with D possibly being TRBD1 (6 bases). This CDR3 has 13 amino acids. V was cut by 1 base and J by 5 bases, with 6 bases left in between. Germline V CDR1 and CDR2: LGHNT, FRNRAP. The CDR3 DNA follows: TGTGCTAGTGGTTTGGAGGGGGATCAGCCCCAGCATTTT. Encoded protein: CASGLEGDQPQHF.

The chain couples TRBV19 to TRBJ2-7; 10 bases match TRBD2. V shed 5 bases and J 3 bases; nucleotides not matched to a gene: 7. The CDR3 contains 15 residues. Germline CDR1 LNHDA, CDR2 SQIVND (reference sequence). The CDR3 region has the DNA TGTGCCAGTAGTTACAGACTAGCGGGTATCTACGAGCAGTACTTC. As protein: CASSYRLAGIYEQYF.

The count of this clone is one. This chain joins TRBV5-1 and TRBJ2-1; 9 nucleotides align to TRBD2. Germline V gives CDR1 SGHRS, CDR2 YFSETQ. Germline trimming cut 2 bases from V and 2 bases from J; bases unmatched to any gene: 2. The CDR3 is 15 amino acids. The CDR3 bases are TGCGCCAGCAGCTTACTAGCGGGCACCTACAATGAGCAGTTCTTC. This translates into CASSLLAGTYNEQFF.

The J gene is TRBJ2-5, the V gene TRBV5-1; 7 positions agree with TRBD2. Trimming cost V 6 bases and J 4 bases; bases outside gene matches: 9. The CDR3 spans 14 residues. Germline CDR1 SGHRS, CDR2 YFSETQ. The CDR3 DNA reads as TGCGCCAGCAAGGTGGGCGGCGGGAGAGAGACCCAGTACTTC. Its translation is CASKVGGGRETQYF.

The CDR3 DNA is TGTGCCAGCAGCCGACCCACGGGTGCAACTAATGAAAAACTGTTTTTT. Its protein is CASSRPTGATNEKLFF. The V call is TRBV6-6, the J call TRBJ1-4; D not certain. The CDR3 runs 16 residues. Germline V CDR1 and CDR2: MNHNY, SVGAGI (reference sequence). Trimming took off 6 bases at V and 0 bases at J, with 14 bases between the two ends.

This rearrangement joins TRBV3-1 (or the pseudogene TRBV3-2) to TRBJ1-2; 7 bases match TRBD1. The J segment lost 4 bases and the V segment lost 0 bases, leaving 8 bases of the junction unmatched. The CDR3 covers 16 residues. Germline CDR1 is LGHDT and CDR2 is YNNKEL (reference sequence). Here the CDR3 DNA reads TGTGCCAGCAGCCAAGAATGGCGACAGGGTTTCTATGGCTACACCTTC. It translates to CASSQEWRQGFYGYTF.

This CDR3 is CASSAQGNEQFF. The DNA for the CDR3 is TGCGCCAGCAGCGCCCAGGGCAATGAGCAGTTCTTC. The chain has TRBV5-1 and TRBJ2-1; perhaps TRBD1 as D (5 bases). CDR3 length: 12 residues. Looked up from germline, CDR1 is SGHRS and CDR2 is YFSETQ. Trimming cost V 4 bases and J 6 bases, with 8 bases left between them.

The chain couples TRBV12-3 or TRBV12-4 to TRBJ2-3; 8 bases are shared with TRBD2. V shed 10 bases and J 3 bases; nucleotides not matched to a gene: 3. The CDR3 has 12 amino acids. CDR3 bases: TGTGCCACCGGGGGGGATACAGATACGCAGTATTTT. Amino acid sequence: CATGGDTDTQYF.

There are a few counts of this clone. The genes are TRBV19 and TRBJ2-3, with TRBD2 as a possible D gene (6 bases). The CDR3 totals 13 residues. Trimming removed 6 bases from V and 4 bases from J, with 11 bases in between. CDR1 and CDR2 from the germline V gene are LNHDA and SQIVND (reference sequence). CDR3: CASRGGAPDTQYF. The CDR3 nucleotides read TGTGCCAGTAGGGGAGGCGCCCCAGATACGCAGTATTTT.

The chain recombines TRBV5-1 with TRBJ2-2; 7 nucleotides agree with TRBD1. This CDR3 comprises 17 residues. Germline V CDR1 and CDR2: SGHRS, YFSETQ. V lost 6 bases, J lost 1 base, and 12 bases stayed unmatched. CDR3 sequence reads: CASKRAGDSGNTGELFF. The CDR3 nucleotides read TGCGCCAGCAAGAGAGCAGGGGACAGTGGGAACACCGGGGAGCTGTTTTTT.

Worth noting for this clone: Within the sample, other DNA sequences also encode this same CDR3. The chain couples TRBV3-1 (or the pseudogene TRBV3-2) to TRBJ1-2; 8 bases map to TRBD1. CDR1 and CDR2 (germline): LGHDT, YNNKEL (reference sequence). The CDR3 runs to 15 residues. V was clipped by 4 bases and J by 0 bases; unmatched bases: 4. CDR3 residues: CASSLGTGANYGYTF. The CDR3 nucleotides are TGTGCCAGCAGCCTGGGGACAGGAGCTAACTATGGCTACACCTTC.

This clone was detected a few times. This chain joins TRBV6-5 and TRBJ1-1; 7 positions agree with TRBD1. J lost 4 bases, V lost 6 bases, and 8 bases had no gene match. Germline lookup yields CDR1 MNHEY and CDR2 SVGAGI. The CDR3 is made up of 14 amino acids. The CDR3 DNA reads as TGTGCCAGCAGCAAGGGACAGTCGGGCACTGAAGCTTTCTTT. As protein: CASSKGQSGTEAFF.

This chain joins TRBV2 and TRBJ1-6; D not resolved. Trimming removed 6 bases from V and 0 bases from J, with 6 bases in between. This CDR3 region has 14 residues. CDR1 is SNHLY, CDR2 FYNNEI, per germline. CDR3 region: CASRGSSYNSPLHF. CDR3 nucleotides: TGTGCCAGCAGGGGCAGCTCCTATAATTCACCCCTCCACTTT.

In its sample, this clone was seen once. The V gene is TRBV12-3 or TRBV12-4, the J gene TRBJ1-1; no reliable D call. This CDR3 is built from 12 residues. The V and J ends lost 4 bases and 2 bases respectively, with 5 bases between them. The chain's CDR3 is CASSYSNTEAFF. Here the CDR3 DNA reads TGTGCCAGCAGTTACTCAAACACTGAAGCTTTCTTT.

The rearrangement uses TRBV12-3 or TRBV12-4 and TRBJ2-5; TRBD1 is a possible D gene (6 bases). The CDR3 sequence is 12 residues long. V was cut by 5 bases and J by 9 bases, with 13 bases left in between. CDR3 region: CASSPPTGSQYF. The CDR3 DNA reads TGTGCCAGCAGTCCTCCGACAGGCTCCCAGTACTTC.

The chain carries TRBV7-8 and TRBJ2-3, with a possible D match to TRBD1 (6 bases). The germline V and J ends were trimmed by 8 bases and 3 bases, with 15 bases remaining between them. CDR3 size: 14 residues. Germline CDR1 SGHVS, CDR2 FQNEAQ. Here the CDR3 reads CASRGGVSTDTQYF. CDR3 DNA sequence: TGTGCCAGCCGAGGGGGAGTCAGTACAGATACGCAGTATTTT.